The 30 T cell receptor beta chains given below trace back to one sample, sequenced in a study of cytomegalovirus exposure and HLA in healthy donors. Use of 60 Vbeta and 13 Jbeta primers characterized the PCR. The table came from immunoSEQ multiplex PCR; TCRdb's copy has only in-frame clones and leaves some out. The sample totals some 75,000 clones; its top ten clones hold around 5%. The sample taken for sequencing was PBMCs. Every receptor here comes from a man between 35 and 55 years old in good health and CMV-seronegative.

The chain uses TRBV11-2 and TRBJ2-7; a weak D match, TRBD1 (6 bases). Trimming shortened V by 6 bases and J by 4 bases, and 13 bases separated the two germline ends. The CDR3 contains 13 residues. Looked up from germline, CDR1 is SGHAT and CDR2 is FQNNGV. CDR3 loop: CASSNGGLYEQYF. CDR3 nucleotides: TGTGCCAGCAGTAATGGGGGCTTGTACGAGCAGTACTTC.

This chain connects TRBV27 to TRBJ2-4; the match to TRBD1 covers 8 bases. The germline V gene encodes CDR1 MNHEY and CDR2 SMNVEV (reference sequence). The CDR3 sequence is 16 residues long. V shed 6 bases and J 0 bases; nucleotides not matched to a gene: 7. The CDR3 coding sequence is TGTGCCAGCAGCCCCGGGACAGGACTAGCCAAAAACATTCAGTACTTC. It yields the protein CASSPGTGLAKNIQYF.

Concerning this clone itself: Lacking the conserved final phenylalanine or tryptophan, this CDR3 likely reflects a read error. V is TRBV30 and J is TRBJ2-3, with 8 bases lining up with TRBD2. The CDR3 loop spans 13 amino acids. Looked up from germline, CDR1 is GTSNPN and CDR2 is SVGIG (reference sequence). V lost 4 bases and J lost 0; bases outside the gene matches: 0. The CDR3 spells CAWTSGSTDTQYY. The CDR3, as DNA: TGTGCCTGGACTAGCGGGAGCACAGATACGCAGTATTAT.

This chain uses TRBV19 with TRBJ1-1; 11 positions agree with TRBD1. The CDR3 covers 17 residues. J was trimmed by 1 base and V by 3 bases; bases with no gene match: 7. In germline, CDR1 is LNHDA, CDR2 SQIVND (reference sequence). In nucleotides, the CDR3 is TGTGCCAGTAGTATCCGGGGACAGGGGGTGAAGAACACTGAAGCTTTCTTT. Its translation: CASSIRGQGVKNTEAFF.

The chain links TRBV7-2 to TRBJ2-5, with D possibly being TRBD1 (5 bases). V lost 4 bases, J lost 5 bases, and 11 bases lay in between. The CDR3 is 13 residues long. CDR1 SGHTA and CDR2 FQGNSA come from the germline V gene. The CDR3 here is CASSSSAGETQYF. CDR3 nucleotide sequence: TGTGCCAGCAGCTCCTCCGCAGGGGAGACCCAGTACTTC. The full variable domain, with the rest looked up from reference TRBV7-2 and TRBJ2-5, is GAGVSQSPSNKVTEKGKDVELRCDPISGHTALYWYRQSLGQGLEFLIYFQGNSAPDKSGLPSDRFSAERTGGSVSTLTIQRTQQEDSAVYLCASSSSAGETQYFGPGTRLLVL.

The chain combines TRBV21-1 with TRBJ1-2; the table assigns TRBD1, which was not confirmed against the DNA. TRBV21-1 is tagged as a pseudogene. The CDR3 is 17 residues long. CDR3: CASSKAGNSLGLYGYTF. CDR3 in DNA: TGTGCCAGCAGCAAAGCGGGCAATTCCCTGGGCCTCTATGGCTACACCTTC.

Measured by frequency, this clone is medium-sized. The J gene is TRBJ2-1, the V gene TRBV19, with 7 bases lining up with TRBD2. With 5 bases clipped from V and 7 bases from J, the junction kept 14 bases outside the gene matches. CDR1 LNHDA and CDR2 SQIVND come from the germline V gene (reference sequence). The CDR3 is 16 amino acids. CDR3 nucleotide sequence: TGTGCCAGTAGTTTAGCGACCGGGACTACTATAAATGAGCAGTTCTTC. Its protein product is CASSLATGTTINEQFF.

This CDR3 is CASSQERGVPSYEQYF. In DNA form, the CDR3 reads TGCGCCAGCAGCCAAGAGCGGGGGGTACCCTCCTACGAGCAGTACTTC. The V gene is TRBV4-3, the J gene TRBJ2-7; 8 nucleotides line up with TRBD2. There are 16 residues in the CDR3. Germline trimming cut 0 bases from V and 0 bases from J; bases unmatched to any gene: 4. In germline, CDR1 is LGHNA, CDR2 YSLEER.

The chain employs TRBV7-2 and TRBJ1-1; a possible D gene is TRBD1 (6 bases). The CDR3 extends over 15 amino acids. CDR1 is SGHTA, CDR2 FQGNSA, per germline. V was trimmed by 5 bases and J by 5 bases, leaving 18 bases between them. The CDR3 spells CASSQIGQSLTEAFF. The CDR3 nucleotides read TGTGCCAGCAGCCAAATCGGACAGTCCTTAACTGAAGCTTTCTTT.

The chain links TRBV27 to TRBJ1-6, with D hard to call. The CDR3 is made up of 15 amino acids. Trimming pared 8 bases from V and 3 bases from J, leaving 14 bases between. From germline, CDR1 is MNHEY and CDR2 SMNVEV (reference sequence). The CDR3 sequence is CASAAPGGYNSPLHF. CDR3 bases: TGTGCCAGCGCCGCTCCCGGAGGCTATAATTCACCCCTCCACTTT.

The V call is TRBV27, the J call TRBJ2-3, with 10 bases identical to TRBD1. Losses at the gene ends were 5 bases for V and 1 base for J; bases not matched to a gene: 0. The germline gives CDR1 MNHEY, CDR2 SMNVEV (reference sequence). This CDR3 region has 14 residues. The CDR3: CASSDRGRTDTQYF. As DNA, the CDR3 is TGTGCCAGCAGTGACAGGGGGCGCACAGATACGCAGTATTTT.

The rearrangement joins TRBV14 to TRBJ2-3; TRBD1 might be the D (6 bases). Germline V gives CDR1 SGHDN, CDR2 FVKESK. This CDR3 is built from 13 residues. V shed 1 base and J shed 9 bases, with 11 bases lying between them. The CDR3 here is CASSQGARGTQYF. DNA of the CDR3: TGTGCCAGCAGCCAAGGAGCCAGGGGCACGCAGTATTTT.

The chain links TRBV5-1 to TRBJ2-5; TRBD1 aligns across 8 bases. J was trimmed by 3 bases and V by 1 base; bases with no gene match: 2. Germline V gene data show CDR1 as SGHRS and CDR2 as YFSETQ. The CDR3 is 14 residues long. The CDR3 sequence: CASSLSDREETQYF. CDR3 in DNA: TGCGCCAGCAGCTTGTCGGACAGGGAAGAGACCCAGTACTTC.

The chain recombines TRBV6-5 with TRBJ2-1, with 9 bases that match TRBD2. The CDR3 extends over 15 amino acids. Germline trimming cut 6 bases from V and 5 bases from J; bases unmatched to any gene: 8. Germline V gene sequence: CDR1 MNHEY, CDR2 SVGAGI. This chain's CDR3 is CASSLGLARDNEQFF. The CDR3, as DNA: TGTGCCAGCAGCTTAGGACTAGCGCGTGACAATGAGCAGTTCTTC.

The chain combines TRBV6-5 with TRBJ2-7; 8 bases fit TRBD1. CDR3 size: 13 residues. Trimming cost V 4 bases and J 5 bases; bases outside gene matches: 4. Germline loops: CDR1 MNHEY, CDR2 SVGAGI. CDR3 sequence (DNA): TGTGCCAGCAGTTGGGACAGGAACCACGAGCAGTACTTC. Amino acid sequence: CASSWDRNHEQYF.

CDR3 DNA: TGTGCCAGCACTCGGGCGGGGGGAGGCGGTCAGCCCCAGCATTTT. Its protein product is CASTRAGGGGQPQHF. This sequence joins TRBV28 and TRBJ1-5, with D possibly matching TRBD1 (5 bases). The CDR3 runs 15 residues. Trimming stripped 7 bases from V and 6 bases from J, with 19 bases between. Germline V gene data show CDR1 as MDHEN and CDR2 as SYDVKM.

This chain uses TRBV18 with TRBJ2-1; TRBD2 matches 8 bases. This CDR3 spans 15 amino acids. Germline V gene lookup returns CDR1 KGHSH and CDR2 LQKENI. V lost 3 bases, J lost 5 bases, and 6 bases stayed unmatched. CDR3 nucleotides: TGTGCCAGCTCACCGTCGCTAGCGGGCAACAATGAGCAGTTCTTC. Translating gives CASSPSLAGNNEQFF.

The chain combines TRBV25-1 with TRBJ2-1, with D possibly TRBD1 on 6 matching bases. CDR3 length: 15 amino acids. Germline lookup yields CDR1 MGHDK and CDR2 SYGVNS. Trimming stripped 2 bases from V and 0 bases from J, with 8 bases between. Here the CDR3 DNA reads TGTGCCAGCAGTGAAGGGGGCTACTCCTACAATGAGCAGTTCTTC. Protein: CASSEGGYSYNEQFF.

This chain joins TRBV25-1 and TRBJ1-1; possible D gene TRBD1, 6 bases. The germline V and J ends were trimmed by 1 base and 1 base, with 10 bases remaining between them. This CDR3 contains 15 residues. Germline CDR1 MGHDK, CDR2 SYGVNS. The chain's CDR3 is CASSESGTQNTEAFF. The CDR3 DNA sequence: TGTGCCAGCAGTGAATCCGGGACACAGAACACTGAAGCTTTCTTT.

The CDR3 protein is CASSQDSANTGELFF. The CDR3 nucleotides read TGTGCCAGCAGCCAGGACTCAGCGAACACCGGGGAGCTGTTTTTT. V gene TRBV5-4 combines with J gene TRBJ2-2; D possibly corresponds to TRBD2 (5 bases). Germline V gives CDR1 SGHNT, CDR2 YYREEE (reference sequence). The CDR3 has 15 amino acids. Trimming took 4 bases from V and 0 from J, leaving 10 bases between them.

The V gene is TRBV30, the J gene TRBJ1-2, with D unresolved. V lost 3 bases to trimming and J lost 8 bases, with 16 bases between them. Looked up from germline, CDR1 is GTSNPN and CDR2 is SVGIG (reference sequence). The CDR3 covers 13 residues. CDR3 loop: CAWRPGGALGYTF. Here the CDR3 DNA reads TGTGCCTGGAGGCCCGGAGGTGCACTAGGCTACACCTTC.

The CDR3, as DNA: TGTGCCTGGAGTGTATTGGGGCAGAGCAATCAGCCCCAGCATTTT. This encodes CAWSVLGQSNQPQHF. The chain carries TRBV30 and TRBJ1-5, with D maybe TRBD1 (5 bases). Looked up from germline, CDR1 is GTSNPN and CDR2 is SVGIG (reference sequence). The CDR3 has 15 amino acids. The V gene lost 0 bases and the J gene lost 1 base, with 10 bases spanning the gap.

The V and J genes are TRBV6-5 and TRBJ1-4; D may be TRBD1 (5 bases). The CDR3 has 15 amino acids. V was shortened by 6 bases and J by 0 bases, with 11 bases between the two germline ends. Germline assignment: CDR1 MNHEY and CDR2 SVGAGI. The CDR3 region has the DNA TGTGCCAGCAGCCGACAGACATCAACTAATGAAAAACTGTTTTTT. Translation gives CASSRQTSTNEKLFF.

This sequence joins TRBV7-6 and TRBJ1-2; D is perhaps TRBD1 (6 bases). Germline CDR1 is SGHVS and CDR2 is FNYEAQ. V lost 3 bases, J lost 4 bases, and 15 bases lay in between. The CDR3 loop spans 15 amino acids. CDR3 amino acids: CASSLIRGTSYGYTF. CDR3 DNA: TGTGCCAGCAGCTTGATCAGGGGAACTTCCTATGGCTACACCTTC.

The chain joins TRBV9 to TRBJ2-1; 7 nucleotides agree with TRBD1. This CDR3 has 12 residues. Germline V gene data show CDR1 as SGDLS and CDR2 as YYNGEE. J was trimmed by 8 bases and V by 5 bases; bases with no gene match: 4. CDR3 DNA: TGTGCCAGCAGTGACAGGGATCATGAGCAGTTCTTC. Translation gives CASSDRDHEQFF.

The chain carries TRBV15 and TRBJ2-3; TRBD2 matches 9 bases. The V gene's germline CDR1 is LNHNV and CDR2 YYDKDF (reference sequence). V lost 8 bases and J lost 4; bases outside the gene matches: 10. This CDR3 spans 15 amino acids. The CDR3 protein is CATFSAGGRPDTQYF. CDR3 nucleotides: TGTGCCACCTTCTCCGCGGGGGGGCGGCCAGATACGCAGTATTTT.

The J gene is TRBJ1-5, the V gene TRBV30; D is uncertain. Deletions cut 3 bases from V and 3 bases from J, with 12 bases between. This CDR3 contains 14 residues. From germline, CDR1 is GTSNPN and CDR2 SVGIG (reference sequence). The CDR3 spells CAWSAGGDNQPQHF. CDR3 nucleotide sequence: TGTGCCTGGAGCGCTGGCGGGGACAATCAGCCCCAGCATTTT.

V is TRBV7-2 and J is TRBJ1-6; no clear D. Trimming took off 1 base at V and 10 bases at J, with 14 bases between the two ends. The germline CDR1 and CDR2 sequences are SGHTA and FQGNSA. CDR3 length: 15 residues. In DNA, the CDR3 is TGTGCCAGCAGCTTAGAGGCAAGTGGAGGGTCACCCCTCCACTTT. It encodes CASSLEASGGSPLHF. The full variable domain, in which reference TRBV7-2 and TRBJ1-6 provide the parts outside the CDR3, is GAGVSQSPSNKVTEKGKDVELRCDPISGHTALYWYRQSLGQGLEFLIYFQGNSAPDKSGLPSDRFSAERTGGSVSTLTIQRTQQEDSAVYLCASSLEASGGSPLHFGNGTRLTVT.

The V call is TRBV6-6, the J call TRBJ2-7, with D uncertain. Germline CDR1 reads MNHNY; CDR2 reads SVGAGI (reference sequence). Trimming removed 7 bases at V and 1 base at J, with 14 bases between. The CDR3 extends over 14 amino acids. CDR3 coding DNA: TGTGCCAGCACCCCCCGCGCCCTTTCCTACGAGCAGTACTTC. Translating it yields CASTPRALSYEQYF.

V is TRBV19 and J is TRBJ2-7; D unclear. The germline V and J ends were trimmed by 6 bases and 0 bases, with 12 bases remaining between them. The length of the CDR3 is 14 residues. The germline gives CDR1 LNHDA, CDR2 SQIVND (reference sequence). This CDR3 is CASRARDNSYEQYF. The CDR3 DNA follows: TGTGCCAGTAGAGCCCGCGACAACTCCTACGAGCAGTACTTC.